Listed here are 18 T cell receptor beta chains from one sample, sequenced in a study of regulatory T cells in long-lasting Graves disease (dated by TCRdb to about 2021). Library preparation used multiplex PCR. Sequenced on an Illumina HiSeq 4000. TCR beta libraries were built with iRepertoire HTBI primers and Arm-PCR amplification of CDR3 regions. TCRdb took the public reads, trimmed them with fastp at Q25, ran MiXCR for clone calling and kept in-frame beta chains. Entries are consolidated by CDR3 protein sequence, retaining the most common genes and DNA. The table for this sample lists 370,000 or so distinct CDR3 sequences; around 15% of them were counted only once. Of the sample, 20% to 25% falls within the top ten clones. Reading the label with the study, this specimen's time point is: newly diagnosed GD, antithyroid drugs for less than 3 months. For both TCR sequencing and RNA sequencing, RNA was extracted from PBMCs in TRIzol.

A further study also used this sample, focusing on T cells in Graves' hyperthyroidism and ophthalmopathy.

The material sequenced was peripheral blood mononuclear cells (PBMCs), taken at new diagnosis, from a patient treated with antithyroid drugs. These receptors were collected from a young woman with Graves disease. Donor details come from another sample of the same person, matched by shared clones.

This clonotype was recorded at least ten times. This chain joins TRBV28 and TRBJ2-5; 10 bases align to TRBD2. Germline CDR1 and CDR2: MDHEN and SYDVKM. The CDR3 length is 14 residues. V lost 5 bases, J lost 4 bases, and 4 bases stayed unmatched. The CDR3 DNA reads TGTGCCAGCAGTCGAGCGGGAGGGTTAGAGACCCAGTACTTC. It codes for CASSRAGGLETQYF.

Turning to this clonotype: A read error may explain this, as a much larger clone is one base away. The rearrangement uses TRBV3-1 and TRBJ1-2; D remains unclear. V shed 3 bases and J shed 4 bases, with 12 bases lying between them. CDR3 size: 14 residues. CDR1 and CDR2 (germline): LGHDT, YNNKEL (reference sequence). CDR3 nucleotide sequence: TGTGCCAGCAGCCATGAAGCGCGAGGCTATGGCTACACCTTC. Protein product: CASSHEARGYGYTF.

The chain recombines TRBV7-9 with TRBJ1-2; D unresolved. Germline-derived CDR1 and CDR2 are SEHNR and FQNEAQ (reference sequence). The CDR3 covers 12 residues. Trimming stripped 5 bases from V and 5 bases from J, with 9 bases between. Written as DNA, the CDR3 is TGTGCCAGCAGCGTACCCACGTATGGCTACACCTTC. Its translation: CASSVPTYGYTF.

V gene TRBV5-1 combines with J gene TRBJ1-1; D not certain. Germline V lookup: CDR1 SGHRS, CDR2 YFSETQ. CDR3 size: 13 residues. V lost 4 bases and J 3 bases, leaving 10 bases between the germline ends. CDR3 in amino acids: CASSTSKDTEAFF. CDR3 DNA sequence: TGCGCCAGCAGCACCTCTAAGGACACTGAAGCTTTCTTT.

Concerning this clonotype: A much larger clonotype is one base distant, so this may be a read error. The V and J genes are TRBV5-1 and TRBJ2-7, with TRBD1 matching over 8 bases. The germline V gene encodes CDR1 SGHRS and CDR2 YFSETQ. The CDR3 contains 12 residues. V shed 4 bases, J shed 6 bases, and the junction held 3 bases outside the gene matches. The chain's CDR3 is CASSKTGGEQYF. CDR3 bases: TGCGCCAGCAGCAAAACAGGGGGCGAGCAGTACTTC.

To note about this clonotype: The CDR3 carries no conserved terminal phenylalanine or tryptophan, so it likely arises from a read error. V usage is TRBV4-1 and J usage is TRBJ2-2; 9 nucleotides match TRBD1. V dropped 6 bases and J dropped 3; count of bases not matched to a gene: 11. Germline CDR1 is MGHRA and CDR2 is YSYEKL. This CDR3 spans 17 amino acids. CDR3: CASRVDRGWSDTGELFS. The CDR3 nucleotides are TGCGCCAGCAGAGTCGACAGGGGGTGGTCGGACACCGGGGAGCTGTTTTCT.

This clonotype was recorded at least ten times. The chain employs TRBV9 and TRBJ2-5, with D perhaps matching TRBD2 (6 bases). The germline V gene encodes CDR1 SGDLS and CDR2 YYNGEE. The CDR3 length is 13 residues. Trimming left V 4 bases short and J 5 bases short, with 12 bases between. CDR3 in DNA: TGTGCCAGCAGCAGAGGGAGGAGTGAGACCCAGTACTTC. Protein product: CASSRGRSETQYF.

This clonotype has a handful of counts. This may be a read error: a much more frequent sequence differs by one nucleotide. The rearrangement uses TRBV11-2 and TRBJ1-5; D remains ambiguous. Germline CDR1 reads SGHAT; CDR2 reads FQNNGV. This CDR3 region has 15 residues. The V and J ends lost 1 base and 4 bases respectively, with 11 bases between them. CDR3 loop: CASSLGISSNQPQHF. In DNA form, the CDR3 reads TGTGCCAGCAGCTTAGGAATTTCTTCGAATCAGCCCCAGCATTTT.

This clonotype was observed at least ten times. The V call is TRBV11-1, the J call TRBJ2-1; either TRBD1 or TRBD2 may fit D (5 bases each). Germline values: CDR1 SGHAT, CDR2 FQDESV (reference sequence). Trimming removed 7 bases from V and 0 bases from J, with 16 bases in between. The length of the CDR3 is 16 residues. The CDR3 nucleotides are TGTGCCAGCACCGTGGGTGGGGGAAGCTCCTACAATGAGCAGTTCTTC. Translated: CASTVGGGSSYNEQFF.

There are many counts of this clonotype. The chain employs TRBV5-8 and TRBJ1-1, with TRBD1 as a possible D gene (5 bases). V lost 1 base and J 4 bases, leaving 11 bases between the germline ends. This CDR3 region has 14 residues. Germline values: CDR1 SGHTS, CDR2 YDEGEE. The CDR3 nucleotides are TGTGCCAGCAGCTTGAAGGGGAGCAGCACTGAAGCTTTCTTT. Translating it yields CASSLKGSSTEAFF.

A note on this clonotype: This could be a read error, since a much larger clone is one nucleotide away. CDR3: CVSMSTPKNIQYF. CDR3 DNA sequence: TGTGTCAGCATGTCGACTCCCAAAAACATTCAGTACTTC. V is TRBV3-1 and J is TRBJ2-4; D is unresolved. CDR3 size: 13 residues. The V gene's germline CDR1 is LGHDT and CDR2 YNNKEL (reference sequence).

V usage is TRBV25-1 and J usage is TRBJ1-6, with D hard to call. Trimming left V 3 bases short and J 9 bases short, with 15 bases between. Per germline, CDR1 MGHDK and CDR2 SYGVNS. CDR3 length equals 15 residues. CDR3 coding DNA: TGTGCCAGCAGTGACCCGAGACACGGCATTTCACCCCTCCACTTT. It yields the protein CASSDPRHGISPLHF.

The chain couples TRBV20-1 to TRBJ2-1, with no clear D. V gave up 2 bases and J gave up 7 bases, with 6 bases separating them. This CDR3 region has 11 residues. Germline loops: CDR1 DFQATT, CDR2 SNEGSKA (reference sequence). As DNA, the CDR3 is TGCAGTGCTAGACTAGGGAATGAGCAGTTCTTC. The encoded protein is CSARLGNEQFF.

The chain links TRBV6-1 to TRBJ1-6; 11 nucleotides line up with TRBD1. Germline V gives CDR1 MNHNS, CDR2 SASEGT. The V gene end was trimmed by 10 bases and the J gene end by 0 bases; junction bases not matched to a gene: 5. The CDR3 runs to 16 residues. CDR3 residues: CATRGQGVSYNSPLHF. Written as DNA, the CDR3 is TGTGCCACCCGGGGACAGGGGGTCTCCTATAATTCACCCCTCCACTTT.

The table lists this clonotype with many counts. The V call is TRBV9, the J call TRBJ2-7; D is perhaps TRBD1 or TRBD2 (5 bases each). Germline CDR1 SGDLS, CDR2 YYNGEE. The CDR3 is 15 residues long. The germline V and J ends were trimmed by 4 bases and 3 bases, with 17 bases remaining between them. DNA of the CDR3: TGTGCCAGCAGCCTCTACGGGGCCAGAGGCTACGAGCAGTACTTC. Protein sequence: CASSLYGARGYEQYF.

This clonotype was observed many times. The chain links TRBV30 to TRBJ1-1; the D gene is possibly TRBD1 (5 bases). V lost 2 bases and J 7 bases, leaving 11 bases between the germline ends. Germline assignment: CDR1 GTSNPN and CDR2 SVGIG (reference sequence). This CDR3 is 12 amino acids long. CDR3 residues: CAWSYDTGEAFF. CDR3 in DNA: TGTGCCTGGAGTTACGATACAGGTGAAGCTTTCTTT.

Worth noting for this clonotype: The conserved phenylalanine or tryptophan normally closing the CDR3 is absent here, so this likely arose from a read error. The chain links TRBV6-1 to TRBJ1-4; TRBD1 agrees at 9 bases. Trimming removed 8 bases from V and 8 bases from J; junction bases left unmatched: 9. The CDR3 loop spans 14 amino acids. In germline, CDR1 is MNHNS, CDR2 SASEGT. Here the CDR3 DNA reads TGTGCCAGCGGATCCGGGACAGGGAGGGAAAAACTGTTTTCT. Translation gives CASGSGTGREKLFS.

This clonotype was recorded many times. The chain combines TRBV6-1 with TRBJ2-1; 8 nucleotides align to TRBD2. V was clipped by 4 bases and J by 0 bases; unmatched bases: 8. The CDR3 extends over 17 amino acids. The V gene's germline CDR1 is MNHNS and CDR2 SASEGT. The CDR3 protein is CASSVRGASSSYNEQFF. The CDR3 nucleotides read TGTGCCAGCAGTGTGCGGGGGGCCTCAAGCTCCTACAATGAGCAGTTCTTC.